This T cell receptor (beta chain) was profiled in a study of graft-versus-host responses after intestinal transplantation. Study summary: Recipients received multivisceral, liver-intestinal, or isolated intestinal transplants. Tacrolimus plus steroids were given to all recipients for 2 to 4 years, preceded by anti-thymocyte globulin induction. The study, taken as a whole, reports: Peak levels of circulating GvH clones tracked with early post-transplant HvG declines.

The repertoire was sequenced with immunoSEQ multiplex PCR; TCRdb's copy has only in-frame clones and lacks some. The sample records approximately 76,000 clones, over 75% being singletons. Germline V CDR1 and CDR2: MDHEN, SYDVKM. The CDR3 is made up of 12 amino acids. Trimming took 7 bases from V and 10 from J, leaving 11 bases between them. The table lists this clone with a few counts. Its target is unknown. Source: unstimulated CD4+ T cells sorted from spleen or lymph node cells, taken before transplant. This receptor was obtained from a human donor who was the organ donor for an intestinal transplant. The V call is TRBV28, the J call TRBJ1-6; weak D call: TRBD1 (5 bases). Written as DNA, the CDR3 is TGTGCCAGCACCCGGGGGAACTCACCCCTCCACTTT. Encoded protein: CASTRGNSPLHF.